This T cell receptor (beta chain) came from a study of T cells after yellow fever vaccination (dated by TCRdb to between 2018 and 2021). A note on the overall study: The SMART-Seq v4 Ultra Low Input RNA kit was used to prepare libraries from fractions with low cell numbers. To follow T-cell clones before and after primary and booster YFV17D yellow fever vaccination, bulk TCR alpha and beta repertoires were sequenced over time. Two healthy male donors made up the cohort, one aged 18 to 30 years and the other aged 30 to 40 years. Blood was collected at multiple timepoints before and after primary and secondary immunization, and bulk PBMC replicates and cell subsets were isolated.

A remark on this clonotype: Its antigen is still unknown. Base quality data are lacking; no much larger clone is found one base away.

Trimming costs V 2 bases and J 3 bases, and their ends lie 26 bases apart. The CDR3 goes from the cysteine to the phenylalanine over 20 residues. The sequence is cut down to CDR3 DNA, 60 bases in frame from base 1. TCR cDNA was synthesized by 5'RACE template switching, which introduced a universal primer site and unique molecular identifiers. Priming of cDNA synthesis was performed from both the TCR alpha and TCR beta constant segments. Two PCR steps were used to amplify libraries, with sample barcodes and sequencing adapters being added in the second step. Sequencing of libraries was performed on Illumina HiSeq 2500 (2x100 bp) or NovaSeq (2x150 bp). The authors' analysis ran thus. MIGEC handled demultiplexing of reads and collapsing into UMI consensus sequences, while MiXCR performed V(D)J alignment. Clonotypes responding to the vaccine were identified with edgeR on replicate PBMC samples, with the criteria of FDR below 0.01 and a log2 fold change above 5 up to day 15. CD4 or CD8 identity was assigned to each bulk clonotype according to whether the clonotype was present at higher abundance in the sequenced CD4 repertoire or the sequenced CD8 repertoire. TCRdb trimmed public reads at Q25 via fastp, called clones via MiXCR and kept in-frame beta chains. Every entry covers one CDR3 protein and lists the most common genes and DNA from its rows. What appears here as the V and J calls and clone size reflects TCRdb's work, not the paper's. This sample comprises 510,000 or so distinct CDR3 sequences, approximately 21% of them detected only once. The ten largest clones take up 14% of the sample.

The study at large found these results: Computational filtering was needed because FACS-sorted repertoires could contain abundant contaminating clonotypes from the bulk population. A small fraction of clonotypes appeared in both the CD4 and CD8 compartments, likely as a result of convergent recombination. Only a couple of donors were included in the study, so the extent to which the findings can be generalized is limited. Most clones expanded after primary vaccination were re-detected after the booster (approximately 95% of CD4 and around 86% of CD8), suggesting broad memory maintenance. Compared with the primary T-cell response, the secondary T-cell response was faster but weaker, reaching its peak on day 5 rather than on day 15.

The treatment or condition label, read with the paper, signifies: live attenuated yellow fever vaccine strain. At each blood-draw timepoint, two biological replicates of bulk PBMCs were collected. A standard Ficoll-Paque protocol was used to isolate PBMCs from peripheral blood. TriZol was used to extract RNA from bulk PBMCs, CD4 and CD8 fractions, and dextramer-positive and dextramer-negative fractions. This sequence uses TRBV12-3 or TRBV12-4 and TRBJ2-1; the D gene assignment is ambiguous. The sequenced sample was PBMCs, obtained 15 days after the yellow fever booster vaccination. The receptor was isolated from a man aged 25 to 40 who received the YFV17D yellow fever vaccine. The CDR3 reads CASSLIPSFSLEPVYNEQFF. The base sequence is TGTGCCAGCAGTTTAATCCCCTCTTTTTCACTCGAGCCGGTCTACAATGAGCAGTTCTTC.